This record looks at one TCR beta chain sequence and its context. Its antigen is still unknown. Sequenced by immunoSEQ multiplex PCR; TCRdb stores in-frame clones only, minus some. This table holds over 50,000 clones, about nine tenths found once. These data come from a study of a mutant IDH1 vaccine in newly diagnosed glioma. Study context: In weeks 1, 3, 5, 7, 11, 15, 19 and 23, patients were immunized, eight times in all. Treatment recipients were about 60% male and around 40% female, and their mean age was 40.4 years. Receipt of radiotherapy, temozolomide, or both preceded the study, and most received both. The study's findings and limits: Changes in the top peripheral T cell clonotypes seemingly had no bearing on pseudoprogression.

The CDR3 totals 15 residues. Germline V lookup: CDR1 MNHNS, CDR2 SASEGT. The V end lost 1 base, the J end lost 4 bases, and 14 bases lay between the germline ends. Time point described: week 5, during vaccination. Vaccinated patients received 300 ug of mutant IDH1 20-mer peptide per dose, with topical imiquimod. The J gene is TRBJ2-7, the V gene TRBV6-1, with a tentative D call TRBD2 (5 bases). The sequence was obtained from a woman aged 40 to 55 with glioma. The sequencing here drew on PBMCs, taken from a glioma patient whose treatment included an IDH1 peptide vaccine. CDR3 sequence: CASSEGNSGVYEQYF. The CDR3 DNA is TGTGCCAGCAGTGAAGGGAACAGCGGAGTATACGAGCAGTACTTC.